This TCR beta chain was identified in a study of tumor-infiltrating lymphocytes in oesophageal squamous cell carcinoma. TCRdb called the PCR reads again in MiXCR, with one record for every CDR3 protein. This table has 15,000 to 25,000 distinct CDR3 sequences, roughly two fifths appearing once. The CDR3 extends over 14 amino acids. Per the germline V gene, CDR1 is SGHVS and CDR2 is FQNEAQ. This clonotype has a handful of counts. This TCR derives from a male donor with esophageal squamous cell carcinoma. The source material was esophageal tumor tissue. The chain couples TRBV7-8 to TRBJ2-3; D is unresolved. The DNA end favors TRBJ2-7, so the J call may be wrong. The CDR3 here is CASSLDTGSYEQYF. The CDR3 DNA reads TGTGCCAGCAGCTTAGACACGGGTTCCTACGAGCAGTACTTC.